A selection of T cell receptor beta chains follows, all from one sample in a study of cytotoxic CD8 clonotypes in ibrutinib-treated CLL. The assay was immunoSEQ multiplex PCR, and TCRdb's table has in-frame clones only and misses some. The table shows approximately 330,000 clones, with around four fifths occurring only once. The sequencing used PBMCs, collected before ibrutinib treatment. The source of these receptors is a human donor with chronic lymphocytic leukemia. The CDR3 runs from the conserved cysteine through the conserved F or W.

CDR3aa,v_gene
CASSLSGTSGSYEQYF,TRBV11-2
CASSPRTGGSTDTQYF,TRBV18
CASRALAGGLGEQFF,TRBV7-9
CAWSETGLNTEAFF,TRBV30
CAWGPNYGYTF,TRBV30
CASSLSIRVSGANVLTF,TRBV27
CASSVAPGTTSYEQYF,TRBV9
CASSSNRPQSTEAFF,TRBV5-7
CASSSGLAGVGEQFF,TRBV7-8
CASSLAVGELFF,TRBV7-2
CASSFIFRRAGGPGNTIYF,TRBV11-2
CASRLAPPSAISEQFF,TRBV12-2
CAWSSGTAYGYTF,TRBV30
CASSSRWVGGINEQFF,TRBV7-2
CASSLVGATPVYSNQPQHF,TRBV4-1
CASSPGLAGGEHYNEQFF,TRBV7-6
CASSSRLAGIPDTQYF,TRBV5-1
CASSQTRNSGASTDTQYF,TRBV4-3
CASSNTDRGYEQYF,TRBV10-1
CASSPGTANGYTF,TRBV28